The 3 T cell receptor beta chains below come from one sample, sequenced in a study of T cell clones after liver transplantation. The protocol was immunoSEQ multiplex PCR, while the TCRdb copy is restricted to in-frame clones and leaves out a portion. The sample contains 40,000 to 55,000 clones, about 86% of which appear only once. Sequenced material: CD4+ T cells from blood, taken 24 months after liver transplant. The receptors derive from a human patient who received a liver transplant. The T cells may partly be graft donor cells.

With regard to this clone: At the DNA level, this CDR3 is encoded by other sequences in the same sample as well. The V gene is TRBV19, the J gene TRBJ1-1, with D unresolved. Trimming pared 1 base from V and 0 bases from J, leaving 3 bases between. The CDR3 loop spans 13 amino acids. Germline lookup yields CDR1 LNHDA and CDR2 SQIVND (reference sequence). The CDR3, as DNA: TGTGCCAGTAGTATAGGGATGAACACTGAAGCTTTCTTT. This codes for CASSIGMNTEAFF. The full variable domain, in which reference TRBV19 and TRBJ1-1 provide the parts outside the CDR3, is DGGITQSPKYLFRKEGQNVTLSCEQNLNHDAMYWYRQDPGQGLRLIYYSQIVNDFQKGDIAEGYSVSREKKESFPLTVTSAQKNPTAFYLCASSIGMNTEAFFGQGTRLTVV.

J is TRBJ1-3 and V is TRBV19; a possible D gene is TRBD1 (6 bases). The V end lost 9 bases, the J end lost 1 base, and 16 bases lay between the germline ends. This CDR3 region has 15 residues. Germline V gives CDR1 LNHDA, CDR2 SQIVND (reference sequence). Written as DNA, the CDR3 is TGTGCCAGCTTCAACCGCGGACAGTCTGGAAACACCATATATTTT. It is translated as CASFNRGQSGNTIYF.

The genes are TRBV11-2 and TRBJ1-4; a weak D match, TRBD1 (5 bases). Germline CDR1 is SGHAT and CDR2 is FQNNGV. CDR3 length: 15 residues. The V end was cut by 2 bases, the J end by 4 bases, with 11 bases between. CDR3 amino acids: CASSLQGRGNEKLFF. In DNA form, the CDR3 reads TGTGCCAGCAGCTTACAGGGACGGGGTAATGAAAAACTGTTTTTT. The variable domain in full, with the rest retrieved from reference TRBV11-2 and TRBJ1-4, is EAGVAQSPRYKIIEKRQSVAFWCNPISGHATLYWYQQILGQGPKLLIQFQNNGVVDDSQLPKDRFSAERLKGVDSTLKIQPAKLEDSAVYLCASSLQGRGNEKLFFGSGTQLSVL.